The 23 T cell receptor beta chains below come from one sample, sequenced in a study of blood T cell repertoires in COVID-19. Assay: immunoSEQ multiplex PCR; the TCRdb copy retains only in-frame clones and omits some. The table lists tens of thousands of clones, just under 85% of them singletons, with 12% in the top ten. The material sequenced was peripheral blood. Receptor source: a woman in her seventies with active or convalescent COVID-19.

This clone has a handful of counts. This CDR3 is CASSSHTPGLGSPLHF. CDR3 in DNA: TGTGCCAGCAGTTCCCATACCCCTGGGCTGGGTTCACCCCTCCACTTT. The chain employs TRBV6-2 or TRBV6-3 and TRBJ1-6; no firm D call. This CDR3 has 16 amino acids. The V and J ends lost 4 bases and 9 bases respectively, with 19 bases between them. Germline loops: CDR1 MNHEY, CDR2 SVGEGT.

The sample holds one count of this clone. The J gene is TRBJ1-1, the V gene TRBV6-5; D may be TRBD1 (6 bases). The V gene's germline CDR1 is MNHEY and CDR2 SVGAGI. CDR3 length: 13 amino acids. With 6 bases removed from V and 4 bases from J, the gap between germline ends came to 12 bases. CDR3 sequence (DNA): TGTGCCAGCAGCAGGGGTAGGGTCACTGAAGCTTTCTTT. Translation: CASSRGRVTEAFF.

V usage is TRBV20-1 and J usage is TRBJ1-5, with 7 bases lining up with TRBD1. The V gene end was trimmed by 3 bases and the J gene end by 4 bases; junction bases not matched to a gene: 9. The CDR3 totals 15 residues. Per germline, CDR1 DFQATT and CDR2 SNEGSKA (reference sequence). The CDR3 nucleotides read TGCAGTGCTAGTTGGGGACAGAATTCTAATCAGCCCCAGCATTTT. Translation: CSASWGQNSNQPQHF.

This rearrangement joins TRBV18 to TRBJ2-1; D ambiguous. Germline CDR1 and CDR2: KGHSH and LQKENI. Trimming stripped 1 base from V and 7 bases from J, with 5 bases between. The CDR3 extends over 12 amino acids. In nucleotides, the CDR3 is TGTGCCAGCTCACCACAAGCGAATGAGCAGTTCTTC. Translating it yields CASSPQANEQFF.

The chain joins TRBV27 to TRBJ2-7; 8 bases agree with TRBD1. CDR1 is MNHEY and CDR2 is SMNVEV in the germline V gene (reference sequence). V shed 8 bases, J shed 2 bases, and the junction held 17 bases outside the gene matches. The CDR3 is made up of 17 amino acids. This CDR3 reads CASPATNGTGTTYEQYF. CDR3 sequence (DNA): TGTGCCAGCCCAGCTACAAATGGGACAGGAACGACCTACGAGCAGTACTTC.

This clone appeared many times. The V gene is TRBV15, the J gene TRBJ2-5; no clear D. Germline-derived CDR1 and CDR2 are LNHNV and YYDKDF (reference sequence). The germline V and J ends were trimmed by 1 base and 5 bases, with 8 bases remaining between them. There are 13 residues in the CDR3. CDR3 sequence reads: CATSRAYLETQYF. For the CDR3, the DNA is TGTGCCACCAGCAGAGCCTATTTGGAGACCCAGTACTTC.

The chain recombines TRBV6-5 with TRBJ1-4; D remains ambiguous. The V gene's germline CDR1 is MNHEY and CDR2 SVGAGI. V lost 0 bases to trimming and J lost 8 bases, with 13 bases between them. This CDR3 has 15 residues. CDR3 nucleotides: TGTGCCAGCAGTTACTCGACGGGGTGGGTCGAAAAACTGTTTTTT. Its translation: CASSYSTGWVEKLFF.

The chain uses TRBV19 and TRBJ2-7; D is unresolved. Germline assignment: CDR1 LNHDA and CDR2 SQIVND (reference sequence). CDR3 length: 14 amino acids. Trimming took 3 bases from V and 6 from J, leaving 15 bases between them. CDR3 sequence: CASSITLKQPEQYF. The CDR3 bases are TGTGCCAGTAGTATTACCCTGAAACAACCCGAGCAGTACTTC.

The V and J genes are TRBV18 and TRBJ1-4; no clear D. Germline-derived CDR1 and CDR2 are KGHSH and LQKENI. This CDR3 region has 14 residues. V was cut by 3 bases and J by 5 bases, with 10 bases left in between. CDR3 region: CASSPSTENEKLFF. The DNA of the CDR3 is TGTGCCAGCTCACCCTCGACGGAGAATGAAAAACTGTTTTTT.

The gene calls are TRBV9 and TRBJ1-1, with D perhaps TRBD1 (5 bases). This CDR3 is 15 amino acids long. The germline CDR1 and CDR2 sequences are SGDLS and YYNGEE. V was trimmed by 4 bases and J by 3 bases, leaving 16 bases between them. The DNA for the CDR3 is TGTGCCAGCAGCCCAGGGTTCGGTAGGGACACTGAAGCTTTCTTT. Amino acids: CASSPGFGRDTEAFF. The full variable domain, completed using reference TRBV9 and TRBJ1-1, is DSGVTQTPKHLITATGQRVTLRCSPRSGDLSVYWYQQSLDQGLQFLIQYYNGEERAKGNILERFSAQQFPDLHSELNLSSLELGDSALYFCASSPGFGRDTEAFFGQGTRLTVV.

This clone was seen just once. The chain employs TRBV19 and TRBJ2-7; 7 nucleotides align to TRBD1. CDR1 is LNHDA and CDR2 is SQIVND in the germline V gene (reference sequence). Unmatched junction bases numbered 5, after V lost 3 bases and J lost 3 bases. This CDR3 has 14 amino acids. The CDR3 is CASSIGPGGYEQYF. The CDR3 DNA is TGTGCCAGTAGTATCGGCCCAGGGGGCTACGAGCAGTACTTC.

The chain couples TRBV9 to TRBJ2-2; 8 positions agree with TRBD1. There are 16 residues in the CDR3. After removal of 0 bases from V and 0 bases from J, the junction contained 1 base not matched to a gene. Germline CDR1 is SGDLS and CDR2 is YYNGEE. The CDR3 loop is CASSVAGQANTGELFF. The CDR3, as DNA: TGTGCCAGCAGCGTAGCGGGACAGGCGAACACCGGGGAGCTGTTTTTT.

The chain uses TRBV19 and TRBJ1-3; 8 nucleotides match TRBD1. The length of the CDR3 is 17 residues. CDR1 LNHDA and CDR2 SQIVND come from the germline V gene (reference sequence). Losses at the gene ends were 3 bases for V and 0 bases for J; bases not matched to a gene: 7. CDR3 in amino acids: CASSIRTGGSSGNTIYF. CDR3 DNA sequence: TGTGCCAGTAGTATCCGAACAGGGGGGAGCTCTGGAAACACCATATATTTT.

The chain combines TRBV5-1 with TRBJ1-1; D might be TRBD1 (5 bases). In germline, CDR1 is SGHRS, CDR2 YFSETQ. This CDR3 spans 14 amino acids. Trimming removed 0 bases from V and 3 bases from J, with 9 bases in between. The CDR3 bases are TGCGCCAGCAGCTTGGGACCGGGGGACACTGAAGCTTTCTTT. Protein: CASSLGPGDTEAFF. The whole variable domain, remainder taken from reference TRBV5-1 and TRBJ1-1, is KAGVTQTPRYLIKTRGQQVTLSCSPISGHRSVSWYQQTPGQGLQFLFEYFSETQRNKGNFPGRFSGRQFSNSRSEMNVSTLELGDSALYLCASSLGPGDTEAFFGQGTRLTVV.

This rearrangement joins TRBV5-4 to TRBJ1-2; D is perhaps TRBD1 (5 bases). Trimming left V 4 bases short and J 3 bases short, with 19 bases between. CDR1 is SGHNT, CDR2 YYREEE, per germline (reference sequence). This CDR3 has 16 residues. The CDR3 coding sequence is TGTGCCAGCAGCCCCGCGAGGGCAGGGAGGGACTATGGCTACACCTTC. It encodes CASSPARAGRDYGYTF.

In this sample, this clone turned up once. The V call is TRBV24-1, the J call TRBJ1-4; 8 bases are a match to TRBD1. V shed 4 bases, J shed 7 bases, and the junction held 7 bases outside the gene matches. Germline CDR1 reads KGHDR; CDR2 reads SFDVKD. The CDR3 length is 15 residues. This chain's CDR3 is CATSDQTGGGEKLFF. The DNA of the CDR3 is TGTGCCACCAGTGACCAAACAGGGGGAGGTGAAAAACTGTTTTTT.

The chain carries TRBV7-2 and TRBJ2-5, with 8 bases identical to TRBD2. Trimming cost V 0 bases and J 1 base; bases outside gene matches: 13. The CDR3 spans 19 residues. CDR1 is SGHTA, CDR2 FQGNSA, per germline. The DNA for the CDR3 is TGTGCCAGCAGCTTAGCGCCGCGGCGAGGGCTAGCGGGCCAAGAGACCCAGTACTTC. Its translation: CASSLAPRRGLAGQETQYF.

Notes on this clone: This sample includes further DNA sequences coding for the same CDR3. The V call is TRBV7-9, the J call TRBJ2-1; possible D gene TRBD1, 5 bases. The CDR3 has 13 amino acids. CDR1 is SEHNR and CDR2 is FQNEAQ in the germline V gene (reference sequence). The V end lost 0 bases, the J end lost 6 bases, and 6 bases lay between the germline ends. CDR3 coding DNA: TGTGCCAGCAGCTTAGCGCAGGGCAATGAGCAGTTCTTC. Translated: CASSLAQGNEQFF.

The chain employs TRBV27 and TRBJ2-2; 8 bases fit TRBD1. The germline gives CDR1 MNHEY, CDR2 SMNVEV (reference sequence). This CDR3 has 18 amino acids. The V and J ends lost 4 bases and 1 base, in that order; junction bases with no gene match: 11. CDR3 amino acids: CASSYQGAAILNTGELFF. In nucleotides, the CDR3 is TGTGCCAGCAGTTACCAGGGGGCTGCTATATTGAACACCGGGGAGCTGTTTTTT.

The chain carries TRBV20-1 and TRBJ2-7, with 7 bases aligning to TRBD1. Germline V gene sequence: CDR1 DFQATT, CDR2 SNEGSKA (reference sequence). The CDR3 has 11 amino acids. Trimming removed 6 bases from V and 6 bases from J; junction bases left unmatched: 5. DNA for the CDR3: TGCAGTGCCTTCACAGGGGCCGAGCAGTACTTC. It encodes CSAFTGAEQYF.

The chain joins TRBV6-6 to TRBJ1-2; tentatively, D is TRBD1 (5 bases). CDR1 is MNHNY and CDR2 is SVGAGI in the germline V gene (reference sequence). V lost 0 bases, J lost 0 bases, and 5 bases lay in between. The CDR3 totals 14 residues. CDR3 sequence reads: CASSYSTANYGYTF. CDR3 DNA: TGTGCCAGCAGTTACTCGACAGCTAACTATGGCTACACCTTC.

CDR3 sequence: CASSKGEGDRPTGASGANVLTF. Here the CDR3 DNA reads TGTGCCAGCAGCAAAGGGGAGGGGGACAGGCCAACTGGCGCGTCTGGGGCCAACGTCCTGACTTTC. V usage is TRBV21-1 and J usage is TRBJ2-6; the table's TRBD1 call for D was not verified on the DNA. TRBV21-1 is a known pseudogene. The CDR3 contains 22 residues.

The rearrangement joins TRBV6-6 to TRBJ2-1; 12 nucleotides match TRBD2. This CDR3 is 15 amino acids long. Unmatched junction bases numbered 4, after V lost 6 bases and J lost 4 bases. CDR1 and CDR2 (germline): MNHNY, SVGAGI (reference sequence). In nucleotides, the CDR3 is TGTGCCAGCAGCTCCACTAGCGGGGGGTACAATGAGCAGTTCTTC. This sequence encodes CASSSTSGGYNEQFF.